This T cell receptor beta chain emerged from a study of low-dose radiotherapy and immunotherapy resistance in tumors. Overall study: Every two weeks, cyclophosphamide 200 mg/m2 was infused one day before radiation plus immunotherapy.

First-strand cDNA used TRAV- and TRBV-specific primers, covering alpha and beta chains. TCRs underwent 15 to 25 PCR cycles of amplification with a constant-region primer and V-primer adapter. TCRdb reprocessed the reads via MiXCR and lists one record per CDR3 protein. The sample records approximately 70,000 distinct CDR3 sequences, around 30% being singletons. Trimming left V 1 base short and J 10 bases short, with 32 bases between. Per the germline V gene, CDR1 is SNHLY and CDR2 is FYNNEI. The CDR3 consists of 20 residues. Time point reported: before trial treatment. Source: PBMCs, taken before treatment. This chain uses TRBV2 with TRBJ1-5, with D uncertain. This clonotype was obtained from a female donor with ovarian cancer. CDR3 DNA sequence: TGTGCCAGCAGTGAAGAGTTGGCAGGAGCGGGATTGAGGCAGTACTCCCCCCAGCATTTT. It codes for CASSEELAGAGLRQYSPQHF.